This TCR beta chain was documented in a study of cytomegalovirus exposure and HLA in healthy donors. Across the whole study: Previous work identified roughly 110 million unique TCR beta sequences from 150 million to 200 million T cells. Roughly 80 million unique TCRs from HLA-typed donors were held in an early data release.

The germline V gene encodes CDR1 SGHTA and CDR2 FQGNSA. Trimming removed 2 bases from V and 5 bases from J, with 20 bases in between. The CDR3 consists of 17 residues. Primers: 60 Vbeta forward and 13 Jbeta reverse. Sequenced by immunoSEQ multiplex PCR; TCRdb stores in-frame clones only, minus some. The data contain under 95,000 clones, around 72% of them singletons. General study findings and limits: The study carried out a later analysis of TCR beta sequences. It associated roughly 17,000 of them with specific HLA alleles at a false discovery rate of 0.05.

Concerning this clone itself: Antigen specificity is unknown.

The specimen sequenced was PBMCs. The clonotype originates from a woman aged 40 to 50 in good health and CMV-seropositive. J is TRBJ2-3 and V is TRBV7-2; D unclear. CDR3 DNA: TGTGCCAGCAGCTTATATAAGTATTGGATAACGGGAGATACGCAGTATTTT. It encodes CASSLYKYWITGDTQYF.